This T cell receptor (beta chain) was captured by sequencing in a study of early T cells in non-severe SARS-CoV-2 infection. Study-level information: Chains from this unsorted whole-blood bulk RNA could not be paired. General observations from the study: VDJdb matching, biased toward anti-spike CD8 responses, missed private and CD4 specificities.

CDR1 and CDR2 from the germline V gene are DFQATT and SNEGSKA (reference sequence). The CDR3 is 17 residues long. V trimming: 1 base; J trimming: 5 bases; junction bases outside the gene matches: 10. About this clonotype itself: Its matching antigen is unknown.

Attachment of unique molecular identifiers was made to individual cDNA molecules. TCRdb reanalysed the 5' RACE reads using MiXCR and keeps one entry per CDR3 protein. In the table there are about 47,000 distinct CDR3 sequences, 9.4% of which are singletons. The sample consisted of whole blood, taken at baseline. This receptor was obtained from an adult who was a healthcare worker with PCR-confirmed SARS-CoV-2 infection or an uninfected control (not recorded which). V gene TRBV20-1 combines with J gene TRBJ2-3, with TRBD2 matching 12 bases. CDR3: CSARARASGRELDTQYF. DNA of the CDR3: TGCAGTGCTAGAGCACGGGCTAGCGGGAGGGAATTAGATACGCAGTATTTT.